The 26 T cell receptor beta chains presented below share a single source sample, sequenced in a study of shared clonotypes between healthy human individuals (dated by TCRdb to 2020 to 2021). CD8 naive samples were obtained by positive selection for CCR7 among CD45RO-negative cells, yielding a CD45RA+CCR7+ population from which TemRA cells were excluded. The library was made by the immunoSEQ multiplex PCR assay. What TCRdb holds here is the immuneACCESS table cut down to in-frame rearrangements. Part of the clones is not present; checked against another copy, under half of the missing clones reflect an unresolved V gene, and the others are unexplained. The sample includes around 2.1 million clones, with roughly 91% observed a single time. About 1.5% of the sample is taken by the ten largest. Sequencing was carried out using naive CD8+ T cells from PBMCs. Read against the paper, the sample's cell subset or site label means: CD45RA+CCR7+. The receptors originated from a young man in good health. Some clones in this sample may be carry-over from other donors' samples.

The chain links TRBV11-2 to TRBJ2-3; D is unclear. Trimming shortened V by 0 bases and J by 2 bases, and 9 bases separated the two germline ends. Germline V gene lookup returns CDR1 SGHAT and CDR2 FQNNGV. The CDR3 sequence is 15 residues long. The CDR3 reads CASSLDEFFTDTQYF. In DNA form, the CDR3 reads TGTGCCAGCAGCTTAGATGAGTTCTTCACAGATACGCAGTATTTT. Complete variable domain (other parts from reference TRBV11-2 and TRBJ2-3): EAGVAQSPRYKIIEKRQSVAFWCNPISGHATLYWYQQILGQGPKLLIQFQNNGVVDDSQLPKDRFSAERLKGVDSTLKIQPAKLEDSAVYLCASSLDEFFTDTQYFGPGTRLTVL.

This chain connects TRBV6-4 to TRBJ1-2; possibly TRBD1 for D (6 bases). The V end lost 6 bases, the J end lost 4 bases, and 9 bases lay between the germline ends. The CDR3 is made up of 12 amino acids. Germline assignment: CDR1 MRHNA and CDR2 SNTAGT. CDR3 residues: CASSRGSYGYTF. CDR3 nucleotide sequence: TGTGCCAGCAGCAGGGGCTCCTATGGCTACACCTTC.

V is TRBV27 and J is TRBJ2-3, with D maybe TRBD2 (5 bases). The germline gives CDR1 MNHEY, CDR2 SMNVEV (reference sequence). The length of the CDR3 is 12 residues. Trimming took 2 bases from V and 8 from J, leaving 8 bases between them. The CDR3 sequence: CASSLIGSTQYF. The CDR3 DNA follows: TGTGCCAGCAGTTTAATTGGGAGTACGCAGTATTTT.

The J gene is TRBJ2-1, the V gene TRBV11-3; 8 bases fit TRBD2. V shed 6 bases and J 7 bases; nucleotides not matched to a gene: 14. CDR1 and CDR2 from the germline V gene are SGHNT and YENEEA. The length of the CDR3 is 16 residues. CDR3 DNA: TGTGCCAGCAGTCCTCGACGGGAGGGATCTCCGAATGAGCAGTTCTTC. Its protein product is CASSPRREGSPNEQFF. Full variable domain (remainder filled in from reference TRBV11-3 and TRBJ2-1): EAGVVQSPRYKIIEKKQPVAFWCNPISGHNTLYWYLQNLGQGPELLIRYENEEAVDDSQLPKDRFSAERLKGVDSTLKIQPAELGDSAVYLCASSPRREGSPNEQFFGPGTRLTVL.

The DNA for the CDR3 is TGTGCCAGCAGCTTATCGGGCGGAGGCAATGAGCAGTTCTTC. This gives the protein CASSLSGGGNEQFF. The chain is built from TRBV11-1 and TRBJ2-1; D may be TRBD2 (5 bases). The CDR3 runs 14 residues. The V end was cut by 2 bases, the J end by 6 bases, with 11 bases between. Per the germline V gene, CDR1 is SGHAT and CDR2 is FQDESV (reference sequence).

This chain uses TRBV27 with TRBJ2-5; D may correspond to TRBD1 or TRBD2 (7 bases each). V dropped 5 bases and J dropped 3 bases, with 16 bases sitting between them. Germline CDR1 is MNHEY and CDR2 is SMNVEV (reference sequence). The CDR3 sequence is 15 residues long. CDR3 nucleotide sequence: TGTGCCAGCAGTACCCCGACAGGGAGGGAAGAGACCCAGTACTTC. Encoded protein: CASSTPTGREETQYF.

The chain links TRBV4-3 to TRBJ2-1, with 10 nucleotides matching TRBD1. The CDR3 runs to 15 residues. From germline, CDR1 is LGHNA and CDR2 YSLEER. V gave up 4 bases and J gave up 5 bases; unmatched junction bases: 5. CDR3 in DNA: TGCGCCAGCAGCCCTCGACAGGGGGCCCACAATGAGCAGTTCTTC. Translated, it gives CASSPRQGAHNEQFF.

The chain couples TRBV7-9 to TRBJ2-2; D is possibly TRBD1 (5 bases). The CDR3 has 12 residues. Looked up from germline, CDR1 is SEHNR and CDR2 is FQNEAQ (reference sequence). CDR3 DNA sequence: TGTTACCTGGGCAGGGCGACCGGGGAGCTGTTTTTT. Amino acid sequence: CYLGRATGELFF.

Details on this clone: Other DNA variants within this sample encode the same CDR3. DNA of the CDR3: TGTGCCACCAGCAGAGGCGCGGGGAGCTCCTACAATGAGCAGTTCTTC. It encodes CATSRGAGSSYNEQFF. The J gene is TRBJ2-1, the V gene TRBV15; D perhaps matches TRBD2 (6 bases). Trimming left V 1 base short and J 0 bases short, with 10 bases between. The CDR3 has 16 amino acids. Germline loops: CDR1 LNHNV, CDR2 YYDKDF (reference sequence).

A word on this clone: The junction departs from germline at one end; a sequencing error may be responsible. V is TRBV28 and J is TRBJ1-5, with D perhaps matching TRBD1 (5 bases). The germline V gene has CDR1 MDHEN and CDR2 SYDVKM. The CDR3 contains 15 residues. The CDR3 nucleotides are TGTGCCAGCACCAATAGGGGTTATAGCAATCAGCCCCGGCATTTT. Translating gives CASTNRGYSNQPRHF.

This clone appeared once. The CDR3 sequence: CASSWGTGLRETQYF. CDR3 DNA sequence: TGTGCCAGCAGTTGGGGGACTGGGCTACGGGAGACCCAGTACTTC. The chain combines TRBV27 with TRBJ2-5, with D perhaps matching TRBD2 (6 bases). Germline loops: CDR1 MNHEY, CDR2 SMNVEV (reference sequence). The CDR3 is 15 residues long. V gave up 4 bases and J gave up 5 bases, with 17 bases separating them.

This chain connects TRBV11-3 to TRBJ1-5, with TRBD1 matching over 12 bases. J gave up 6 bases and V 2 bases, and 5 bases lay outside the gene matches. Germline V lookup: CDR1 SGHNT, CDR2 YENEEA. CDR3 size: 16 residues. The CDR3 reads CASSLRGTGGGQPQHF. CDR3 DNA: TGTGCCAGCAGCTTAAGAGGGACAGGGGGCGGTCAGCCCCAGCATTTT.

The V gene is TRBV19, the J gene TRBJ1-1, with D uncertain. Per germline, CDR1 LNHDA and CDR2 SQIVND (reference sequence). The CDR3 covers 19 residues. The V end lost 2 bases, the J end lost 1 base, and 23 bases lay between the germline ends. CDR3 protein: CASSIREGRKFHQNTEAFF. The CDR3 region has the DNA TGTGCCAGTAGTATAAGGGAGGGCAGAAAGTTCCACCAGAACACTGAAGCTTTCTTT. The complete variable domain, with remaining parts taken from reference TRBV19 and TRBJ1-1, reads DGGITQSPKYLFRKEGQNVTLSCEQNLNHDAMYWYRQDPGQGLRLIYYSQIVNDFQKGDIAEGYSVSREKKESFPLTVTSAQKNPTAFYLCASSIREGRKFHQNTEAFFGQGTRLTVV.

The chain uses TRBV19 and TRBJ1-2; D possibly corresponds to TRBD1 (5 bases). Per germline, CDR1 LNHDA and CDR2 SQIVND (reference sequence). Trimming stripped 1 base from V and 1 base from J, with 13 bases between. There are 16 residues in the CDR3. DNA for the CDR3: TGTGCCAGTAGTATAGCCCGAGGGGCGTTTAACTATGGCTACACCTTC. Encoded protein: CASSIARGAFNYGYTF. Variable domain in full (rest from reference TRBV19 and TRBJ1-2): DGGITQSPKYLFRKEGQNVTLSCEQNLNHDAMYWYRQDPGQGLRLIYYSQIVNDFQKGDIAEGYSVSREKKESFPLTVTSAQKNPTAFYLCASSIARGAFNYGYTFGSGTRLTVV.

This chain links TRBV28 with TRBJ2-5; no definite D call. The germline V gene has CDR1 MDHEN and CDR2 SYDVKM. The ends were cut back, 5 bases at V and 3 bases at J, with 7 bases in the middle. The CDR3 consists of 12 residues. CDR3 region: CASSITEETQYF. The CDR3 bases are TGTGCCAGCAGTATTACAGAAGAGACCCAGTACTTC.

This clone has only a few counts. The chain is built from TRBV10-2 and TRBJ1-4, with D uncertain. Germline CDR1 reads WSHSY; CDR2 reads SAAADI. The CDR3 runs 15 residues. V was pared by 7 bases and J by 5 bases, with 17 bases between. CDR3 bases: TGCGCCAGCACCCCCCGGACCGACGGCAATGAAAAACTGTTTTTT. It translates to CASTPRTDGNEKLFF.

The CDR3 here is CASSPAWAEDGEQYF. Here the CDR3 DNA reads TGTGCCAGCAGCCCCGCCTGGGCAGAGGACGGCGAGCAGTACTTC. The chain carries TRBV7-9 and TRBJ2-7; D unresolved. The CDR3 is made up of 15 amino acids. The ends were cut back, 5 bases at V and 6 bases at J, with 20 bases in the middle. Per germline, CDR1 SEHNR and CDR2 FQNEAQ (reference sequence). The full variable domain, in which reference TRBV7-9 and TRBJ2-7 provide the parts outside the CDR3, is DTGVSQNPRHKITKRGQNVTFRCDPISEHNRLYWYRQTLGQGPEFLTYFQNEAQLEKSRLLSDRFSAERPKGSFSTLEIQRTEQGDSAMYLCASSPAWAEDGEQYFGPGTRLTVT.

The chain is built from TRBV5-1 and TRBJ2-7; a weak D match, TRBD2 (6 bases). Germline V gene data show CDR1 as SGHRS and CDR2 as YFSETQ. The CDR3 contains 15 residues. The V and J ends lost 0 bases and 7 bases respectively, with 17 bases between them. The CDR3 region has the DNA TGCGCCAGCAGCTTGGAGGCAGGGAGGTTGGTAGAGCAGTACTTC. Protein sequence: CASSLEAGRLVEQYF.

The rearrangement links TRBV7-9 to TRBJ2-3; 9 nucleotides match TRBD1. This CDR3 comprises 16 residues. Germline V gives CDR1 SEHNR, CDR2 FQNEAQ (reference sequence). Trimming took 5 bases from V and 4 from J; bases not matched to a gene: 10. CDR3 DNA: TGTGCCAGCAGCATAATCCGGGACAGGGTCGCAGATACGCAGTATTTT. Translation gives CASSIIRDRVADTQYF. The complete variable domain, with remaining parts taken from reference TRBV7-9 and TRBJ2-3, reads DTGVSQNPRHKITKRGQNVTFRCDPISEHNRLYWYRQTLGQGPEFLTYFQNEAQLEKSRLLSDRFSAERPKGSFSTLEIQRTEQGDSAMYLCASSIIRDRVADTQYFGPGTRLTVL.

This clone was seen a handful of times. The identical CDR3 is also encoded by other nucleotide sequences in the sample. The chain joins TRBV9 to TRBJ2-2; possibly TRBD1 or TRBD2 for D (5 bases each). This CDR3 contains 15 residues. V was clipped by 0 bases and J by 3 bases, with 9 bases between them. Germline values: CDR1 SGDLS, CDR2 YYNGEE. Here the CDR3 DNA reads TGTGCCAGCAGCGTAGGGGGGAGTGACACCGGGGAGCTGTTTTTT. Translating it yields CASSVGGSDTGELFF.

In regard to this clone: Distinct nucleotide sequences in the sample also encode this CDR3. The V gene is TRBV27, the J gene TRBJ2-1; a weak D match, TRBD2 (6 bases). Deletions cut 0 bases from V and 6 bases from J, with 6 bases between. The CDR3 loop spans 13 amino acids. Germline CDR1 MNHEY, CDR2 SMNVEV (reference sequence). The CDR3 sequence: CASSLSRGNEQFF. The CDR3 coding sequence is TGTGCCAGCAGTTTATCGCGGGGCAATGAGCAGTTCTTC.

The chain recombines TRBV7-9 with TRBJ2-1, with 9 bases matching TRBD1. CDR1 and CDR2 from the germline V gene are SEHNR and FQNEAQ (reference sequence). The CDR3 is 14 amino acids. Losses at the gene ends were 5 bases for V and 15 bases for J; bases not matched to a gene: 14. CDR3: CASSHYPLQGAGFF. The CDR3 DNA reads TGTGCCAGCAGCCACTATCCGCTACAGGGGGCGGGGTTCTTC.

CDR3 region: CASSLGTGQETQYF. In DNA form, the CDR3 reads TGTGCCAGCAGCCTCGGGACAGGACAAGAGACCCAGTACTTC. This chain connects TRBV7-6 to TRBJ2-5, with 8 bases matching TRBD1. After removal of 5 bases from V and 2 bases from J, the junction contained 4 bases not matched to a gene. Germline V CDR1 and CDR2: SGHVS, FNYEAQ. There are 14 residues in the CDR3.

The rearrangement links TRBV7-9 to TRBJ2-7, with a weak D call TRBD2 (6 bases). V shed 7 bases and J shed 3 bases, with 13 bases lying between them. The CDR3 extends over 13 amino acids. From germline, CDR1 is SEHNR and CDR2 FQNEAQ (reference sequence). As DNA, the CDR3 is TGTGCCAGCACCCTTAGCGGCAACTACGAGCAGTACTTC. Its translation: CASTLSGNYEQYF. The full variable domain, in which reference TRBV7-9 and TRBJ2-7 provide the parts outside the CDR3, is DTGVSQNPRHKITKRGQNVTFRCDPISEHNRLYWYRQTLGQGPEFLTYFQNEAQLEKSRLLSDRFSAERPKGSFSTLEIQRTEQGDSAMYLCASTLSGNYEQYFGPGTRLTVT.

The chain employs TRBV4-1 and TRBJ1-4; unclear D gene. The CDR3 runs to 16 residues. From germline, CDR1 is MGHRA and CDR2 YSYEKL. The V and J ends lost 1 base and 3 bases respectively, with 12 bases between them. This chain's CDR3 is CASSQVAWVANEKLFF. CDR3 in DNA: TGCGCCAGCAGCCAAGTGGCGTGGGTGGCTAATGAAAAACTGTTTTTT.

The chain joins TRBV15 to TRBJ2-1; D is undetermined. The CDR3 sequence is 17 residues long. Looked up from germline, CDR1 is LNHNV and CDR2 is YYDKDF (reference sequence). Trimming pared 5 bases from V and 8 bases from J, leaving 25 bases between. CDR3 in amino acids: CATSQPGDEETSDEQFF. The CDR3 coding sequence is TGTGCCACCAGCCAACCGGGCGACGAGGAAACAAGTGATGAGCAGTTCTTC.